This TCR beta chain is from a study of T cell clonotyping in hematopoietic cell transplantation. General study points: Broader posttransplant TCR repertoire diversity was predicted by graft donor and pretransplant recipient Inverse Simpson Index values. Pathologically expanded recipient clonotypes increased progressively from day 30 to day 180 as diversity fell. Cells were unsorted, so CD4 and CD8 contributions were not separated.

Blood collection times were about day -28 and days 30, 100, 180 posttransplant. Germline assignment: CDR1 MNHEY and CDR2 SVGAGI. The junction had 4 bases not matched to a gene; V was cut back by 5 bases and J by 4 bases. The CDR3 extends over 13 amino acids. For this clone: Its antigen is still unknown.

Sequenced by immunoSEQ multiplex PCR; TCRdb stores in-frame clones only, minus some. The sample lists several thousand clones, 70% to 90% occurring once. This sequence originates from a male patient between 60 and 69 years old who had an allogeneic stem cell transplant from an unrelated donor, so T cells may come from the graft donor. Some clones in this sample may be carry-over from other donors' samples. Sequenced here: peripheral blood mononuclear cells, sampled 180 days after allogeneic stem cell transplant. The chain links TRBV6-5 to TRBJ1-2; TRBD1 agrees at 7 bases. Here the CDR3 reads CASSQGVLYGYTF. The CDR3 DNA sequence: TGTGCCAGCAGTCAGGGGGTCCTCTATGGCTACACCTTC.